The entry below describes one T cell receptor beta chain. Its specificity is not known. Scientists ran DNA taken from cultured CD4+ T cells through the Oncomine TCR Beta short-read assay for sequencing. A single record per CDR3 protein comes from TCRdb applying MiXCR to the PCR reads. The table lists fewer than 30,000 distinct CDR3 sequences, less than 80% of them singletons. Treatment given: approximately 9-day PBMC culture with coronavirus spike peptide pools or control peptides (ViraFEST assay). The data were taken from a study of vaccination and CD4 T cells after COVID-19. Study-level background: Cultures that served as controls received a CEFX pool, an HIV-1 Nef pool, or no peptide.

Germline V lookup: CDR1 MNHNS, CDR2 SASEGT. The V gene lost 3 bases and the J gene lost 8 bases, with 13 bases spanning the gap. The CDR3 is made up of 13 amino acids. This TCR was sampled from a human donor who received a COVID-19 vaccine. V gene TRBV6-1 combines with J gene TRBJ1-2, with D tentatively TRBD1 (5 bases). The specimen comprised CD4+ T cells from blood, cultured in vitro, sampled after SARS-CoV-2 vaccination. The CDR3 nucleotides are TGTGCCAGCAGTGAGTCCGAGGGACGGGGCTACACCTTC. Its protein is CASSESEGRGYTF.